This T cell receptor beta chain appears in the sequencing data of a study of cytomegalovirus exposure and HLA in healthy donors. The PCR made use of 60 Vbeta and 13 Jbeta primers. Sequencing was performed with immunoSEQ multiplex PCR; in TCRdb, only in-frame clones are kept and a portion is missing. The sample lists around 120,000 clones; about 80% were seen once. The germline CDR1 and CDR2 sequences are KGHSH and LQKENI. This CDR3 has 15 amino acids. The trim removed 2 bases at V and 2 bases at J, leaving 4 bases unmatched. Study-level points and caveats: Some segments of the V type, notably TRBV6-2 and TRBV6-3, were excluded as indistinguishable. Most TCRs appeared rarely, but some public TCRs recurred in many donors. In presence/absence analyses, roughly uniform sequencing depth across donors was assumed.

For this clone: Its antigen is unidentified.

Specimen: PBMCs. The clonotype was recovered from a female donor in good health and CMV-seropositive. The chain has TRBV18 and TRBJ2-3, with TRBD2 matching 7 bases. The CDR3 protein is CASSPSAGYTDTQYF. The CDR3 DNA is TGTGCCAGCTCACCATCAGCGGGATACACAGATACGCAGTATTTT.